This TCR beta chain was captured by sequencing in a study of CD8 T cells in Susac syndrome. The CDR3 totals 16 residues. Germline V CDR1 and CDR2: MNHEY, SMNVEV (reference sequence). Trimming took 6 bases from V and 0 from J; bases not matched to a gene: 8. The RNA input was about 0.5 to 1 ug, and it was reverse transcribed with random hexamers. TCRdb re-analysed the immunoSEQ multiplex PCR reads in MiXCR, keeping a single row per CDR3 protein. The table shows around 300,000 distinct CDR3 sequences, with about 89% occurring only once. The V gene is TRBV27, the J gene TRBJ2-3; 8 bases line up with TRBD2. Sequences were obtained from CD8+ T cells from PBMCs. The clonotype was recovered from a human donor with multiple sclerosis. The CDR3 loop reads CASRLGGGPSTDTQYF. In nucleotides, the CDR3 is TGTGCCAGCAGACTCGGCGGGGGGCCGAGCACAGATACGCAGTATTTT.